These 32 T cell receptor beta chains came from one sample sequenced in a study of OX40 agonist ivuxolimab in advanced cancers. Produced via immunoSEQ multiplex PCR; TCRdb's table is partial and in-frame only. This sample yields tens of thousands of clones, of which about 90% are seen a single time; about 45% belongs to the top ten. Sequenced material: CD4+ or CD8+ T cells sorted from blood, taken in a trial of the OX40 agonist ivuxolimab. Receptors originate from an adult with an advanced solid tumor such as melanoma, head and neck, liver or kidney cancer.

The chain employs TRBV6-1 and TRBJ1-1, with D tentatively TRBD1 (6 bases). Germline loops: CDR1 MNHNS, CDR2 SASEGT. The V end lost 6 bases, the J end lost 0 bases, and 14 bases lay between the germline ends. The CDR3 is 15 residues long. In nucleotides, the CDR3 is TGTGCCAGCAGCGAGGACAGACCTTTGAACACTGAAGCTTTCTTT. It specifies CASSEDRPLNTEAFF.

The V gene is TRBV13, the J gene TRBJ1-1, with a tentative D call TRBD1 (6 bases). The CDR3 is 14 amino acids. V shed 6 bases and J shed 0 bases, with 11 bases lying between them. Germline V lookup: CDR1 PRHDT, CDR2 FYEKMQ (reference sequence). CDR3 bases: TGTGCCAGCAGTTCCAGGGGCATGAACACTGAAGCTTTCTTT. Translating it yields CASSSRGMNTEAFF.

In this sample, this clone turned up once. This CDR3 is CASSEGQNNPSSYEQYF. The DNA for the CDR3 is TGTGCCAGCAGCGAGGGGCAGAACAACCCAAGCTCCTACGAGCAGTACTTC. This rearrangement joins TRBV7-9 to TRBJ2-7; D possibly uses TRBD1 or TRBD2 (5 bases each). CDR1 and CDR2 from the germline V gene are SEHNR and FQNEAQ (reference sequence). Trimming pared 5 bases from V and 0 bases from J, leaving 20 bases between. The CDR3 contains 17 residues.

The V and J genes are TRBV19 and TRBJ1-1; D unclear. Germline CDR1 is LNHDA and CDR2 is SQIVND (reference sequence). The CDR3 is made up of 15 amino acids. V was trimmed by 2 bases and J by 7 bases, leaving 17 bases between them. The CDR3 nucleotides are TGTGCCAGTAGTATAACGCAAGGCATTTTGGGTGAAGCTTTCTTT. Translation: CASSITQGILGEAFF.

The rearrangement joins TRBV28 to TRBJ2-1; TRBD2 might be the D (6 bases). The V gene lost 7 bases and the J gene lost 7 bases, with 11 bases spanning the gap. Germline CDR1 is MDHEN and CDR2 is SYDVKM. The CDR3 totals 12 residues. CDR3 DNA sequence: TGTGCCAGCACCATGGGGGGAAATGAGCAGTTCTTC. This encodes CASTMGGNEQFF.

The chain is built from TRBV4-1 and TRBJ2-3; 7 nucleotides line up with TRBD2. The CDR3 totals 15 residues. Looked up from germline, CDR1 is MGHRA and CDR2 is YSYEKL. The V and J ends lost 0 bases and 1 base, in that order; junction bases with no gene match: 1. The CDR3 loop is CASSQEGGGTDTQYF. The CDR3 nucleotides read TGCGCCAGCAGCCAAGAGGGGGGGGGCACAGATACGCAGTATTTT.

The chain has TRBV6-5 and TRBJ2-7; tentatively, D is TRBD2 (7 bases). The V end lost 6 bases, the J end lost 1 base, and 16 bases lay between the germline ends. Germline V lookup: CDR1 MNHEY, CDR2 SVGAGI. This CDR3 contains 15 residues. The CDR3 DNA reads as TGTGCCAGCAGCTATCGAGGGGGGGTTTCCTACGAGCAGTACTTC. Its protein is CASSYRGGVSYEQYF.

This clone has only one observation. The V and J genes are TRBV5-4 and TRBJ2-2; D possibly corresponds to TRBD1 (5 bases). V lost 2 bases, J lost 3 bases, and 5 bases lay in between. Germline CDR1 SGHNT, CDR2 YYREEE (reference sequence). The CDR3 length is 13 residues. DNA for the CDR3: TGTGCCAGCAGCTTAGGGGACACCGGGGAGCTGTTTTTT. Amino acid sequence: CASSLGDTGELFF.

This chain uses TRBV27 with TRBJ2-1; TRBD2 matches at 13 bases. The CDR3 has 17 residues. Germline V gene lookup returns CDR1 MNHEY and CDR2 SMNVEV (reference sequence). With V trimmed by 5 bases and J by 0 bases, 4 bases remained unmatched. CDR3 nucleotides: TGTGCCAGCAGTGTGACTAGCGGGGGGAGCTCCTACAATGAGCAGTTCTTC. Translated: CASSVTSGGSSYNEQFF.

This chain uses TRBV7-9 with TRBJ2-7; no clear D. In germline, CDR1 is SEHNR, CDR2 FQNEAQ (reference sequence). V dropped 4 bases and J dropped 3 bases, with 4 bases sitting between them. The CDR3 sequence is 11 residues long. The CDR3 nucleotides read TGTGCCAGCAGCTCTGTCTACGAGCAGTACTTC. As protein: CASSSVYEQYF.

The chain links TRBV18 to TRBJ2-5; unclear D gene. The V gene lost 6 bases and the J gene lost 5 bases, with 13 bases spanning the gap. The CDR3 length is 13 residues. Germline V CDR1 and CDR2: KGHSH, LQKENI. DNA for the CDR3: TGTGCCAGCTCGTTTCTTTGGCTCGAGACCCAGTACTTC. Translation: CASSFLWLETQYF.

The chain has TRBV19 and TRBJ2-5, with TRBD2 matching 9 bases. Germline CDR1 LNHDA, CDR2 SQIVND (reference sequence). This CDR3 region has 15 residues. Trimming at V came to 5 bases and at J to 3 bases, leaving 7 bases not matched to a gene. The CDR3 spells CASSDPTSGEETQYF. DNA for the CDR3: TGTGCCAGTAGTGACCCGACTAGCGGTGAAGAGACCCAGTACTTC. The full variable domain, its missing parts supplied by reference TRBV19 and TRBJ2-5, is DGGITQSPKYLFRKEGQNVTLSCEQNLNHDAMYWYRQDPGQGLRLIYYSQIVNDFQKGDIAEGYSVSREKKESFPLTVTSAQKNPTAFYLCASSDPTSGEETQYFGPGTRLLVL.

The table lists this clone with a few counts. The chain couples TRBV2 to TRBJ1-5, with a weak D call TRBD1 (6 bases). This CDR3 comprises 13 residues. Trimming took off 8 bases at V and 4 bases at J, with 12 bases between the two ends. Per germline, CDR1 SNHLY and CDR2 FYNNEI. For the CDR3, the DNA is TGTGCCAGCTCCGGGACACAAAATCAGCCCCAGCATTTT. This sequence encodes CASSGTQNQPQHF.

This rearrangement joins TRBV7-9 to TRBJ2-5, with TRBD2 matching over 13 bases. CDR1 is SEHNR and CDR2 is FQNEAQ in the germline V gene (reference sequence). The length of the CDR3 is 16 residues. V shed 0 bases and J 4 bases; nucleotides not matched to a gene: 2. The CDR3 DNA reads as TGTGCCAGCAGCTTAGCCTGGACTAGCGGGGGAGAGACCCAGTACTTC. This codes for CASSLAWTSGGETQYF.

V and J are TRBV7-9 and TRBJ1-4; no definite D call. The V gene lost 2 bases and the J gene lost 7 bases, with 11 bases spanning the gap. This CDR3 spans 14 amino acids. The germline gives CDR1 SEHNR, CDR2 FQNEAQ (reference sequence). The CDR3 protein is CASSLKGLSEKLFF. CDR3 bases: TGTGCCAGCAGCTTAAAGGGTTTAAGTGAAAAACTGTTTTTT.

The chain is built from TRBV7-9 and TRBJ2-7; D might be TRBD1 (5 bases). Germline V gives CDR1 SEHNR, CDR2 FQNEAQ (reference sequence). This CDR3 is 14 amino acids long. The V end lost 1 base, the J end lost 6 bases, and 13 bases lay between the germline ends. The CDR3 nucleotides read TGTGCCAGCAGCTTAGTACCAGGGTCGGGCGAGCAGTACTTC. This translates into CASSLVPGSGEQYF.

The V gene is TRBV7-2, the J gene TRBJ2-1, with 11 bases identical to TRBD2. Per the germline V gene, CDR1 is SGHTA and CDR2 is FQGNSA. The CDR3 runs 16 residues. V lost 5 bases and J lost 10; bases outside the gene matches: 13. The CDR3 sequence is CASSGYSGGASKEQFF. CDR3 coding DNA: TGTGCCAGCAGCGGGTATAGCGGGGGGGCATCAAAAGAGCAGTTCTTC.

The chain combines TRBV6-5 with TRBJ2-3, with D possibly being TRBD2 (7 bases). The length of the CDR3 is 15 residues. V was cut by 0 bases and J by 5 bases, with 12 bases left in between. Germline V CDR1 and CDR2: MNHEY, SVGAGI. The CDR3 DNA sequence: TGTGCCAGCAGTTACTCGGGGGGGCTGGAAGATACGCAGTATTTT. Translating it yields CASSYSGGLEDTQYF.

The chain couples TRBV11-2 to TRBJ2-5, with a tentative D call TRBD2 (6 bases). This CDR3 has 15 residues. V lost 5 bases and J lost 2, with 15 bases in between. The germline V gene encodes CDR1 SGHAT and CDR2 FQNNGV. In DNA form, the CDR3 reads TGTGCCAGCAGCCCTAGTGGCGGGGTACAAGAGACCCAGTACTTC. It encodes CASSPSGGVQETQYF.

For the CDR3, the DNA is TGCGCCAGCAGCCAGTGGGGGGAGGCCTACGAGCAGTACTTC. This encodes CASSQWGEAYEQYF. The chain has TRBV5-1 and TRBJ2-7; the D gene is possibly TRBD2 (6 bases). V was shortened by 4 bases and J by 2 bases, with 13 bases between the two germline ends. Germline V gene data show CDR1 as SGHRS and CDR2 as YFSETQ. This CDR3 is 14 amino acids long.

V gene TRBV9 combines with J gene TRBJ2-1, with a tentative D call TRBD2 (6 bases). Trimming removed 6 bases at V and 8 bases at J, with 9 bases between. Germline V CDR1 and CDR2: SGDLS, YYNGEE. This CDR3 has 11 residues. The CDR3 reads CASTGGDEQFF. Here the CDR3 DNA reads TGTGCCAGCACGGGCGGGGATGAGCAGTTCTTC.

V and J are TRBV9 and TRBJ2-1; perhaps TRBD1 as D (5 bases). Trimming removed 3 bases from V and 7 bases from J, with 14 bases in between. The CDR3 consists of 14 residues. Germline assignment: CDR1 SGDLS and CDR2 YYNGEE. As DNA, the CDR3 is TGTGCCAGCAGCGCCCCAGGGCGCAGGAATGAGCAGTTCTTC. Amino acids: CASSAPGRRNEQFF.

The chain uses TRBV5-1 and TRBJ2-7, with unresolved D. The CDR3 covers 12 residues. V lost 0 bases and J 3 bases, leaving 4 bases between the germline ends. Germline V gene sequence: CDR1 SGHRS, CDR2 YFSETQ. The CDR3 loop reads CASSLASYEQYF. CDR3 coding DNA: TGCGCCAGCAGCTTGGCAAGCTACGAGCAGTACTTC.

The J gene is TRBJ2-1, the V gene TRBV9; 13 nucleotides match TRBD2. Germline CDR1 reads SGDLS; CDR2 reads YYNGEE. This CDR3 has 16 residues. V trimming: 2 bases; J trimming: 5 bases; junction bases outside the gene matches: 4. CDR3 nucleotide sequence: TGTGCCAGCAGCGTTACTAGCGGGGGGGCCCACAATGAGCAGTTCTTC. Residues: CASSVTSGGAHNEQFF. Full variable domain (missing parts from reference TRBV9 and TRBJ2-1): DSGVTQTPKHLITATGQRVTLRCSPRSGDLSVYWYQQSLDQGLQFLIQYYNGEERAKGNILERFSAQQFPDLHSELNLSSLELGDSALYFCASSVTSGGAHNEQFFGPGTRLTVL.

This clone was seen a handful of times. This chain connects TRBV6-5 to TRBJ2-1; D may be TRBD1 (6 bases). Trimming took 6 bases from V and 5 from J, leaving 11 bases between them. The CDR3 extends over 13 amino acids. The germline gives CDR1 MNHEY, CDR2 SVGAGI. This chain's CDR3 is CASRADRNNEQFF. The CDR3, as DNA: TGTGCCAGCAGGGCCGACAGGAACAATGAGCAGTTCTTC.

This clone was observed once. Here the CDR3 DNA reads TGCGCCAGCAGCTTGGCCCCGCGGCAGACTAGCACAGATACGCAGTATTTT. The encoded protein is CASSLAPRQTSTDTQYF. V and J are TRBV5-1 and TRBJ2-3; D ambiguous. This CDR3 has 17 amino acids. CDR1 is SGHRS, CDR2 YFSETQ, per germline. V lost 0 bases, J lost 0 bases, and 14 bases lay in between.

The V gene is TRBV2, the J gene TRBJ2-7; TRBD1 agrees at 8 bases. Trimming cost V 6 bases and J 1 base; bases outside gene matches: 2. Per germline, CDR1 SNHLY and CDR2 FYNNEI. CDR3 length equals 13 residues. The CDR3 region has the DNA TGTGCCAGCAGGGACAGGGTTTCCTACGAGCAGTACTTC. Its translation: CASRDRVSYEQYF.

This clone occurred once. This chain joins TRBV4-3 and TRBJ2-7; D may be TRBD2 (6 bases). This CDR3 has 14 residues. Trimming pared 1 base from V and 1 base from J, leaving 8 bases between. Germline values: CDR1 LGHNA, CDR2 YSLEER. This chain's CDR3 is CASSQVAGSYEQYF. CDR3 DNA sequence: TGCGCCAGCAGCCAAGTCGCGGGATCCTACGAGCAGTACTTC.

V is TRBV27 and J is TRBJ1-6; D is undetermined. Trimming took off 2 bases at V and 6 bases at J, with 11 bases between the two ends. The CDR3 extends over 15 amino acids. CDR1 MNHEY and CDR2 SMNVEV come from the germline V gene (reference sequence). The CDR3 loop is CASSLLRGVNSPLHF. The CDR3 DNA reads as TGTGCCAGCAGTTTACTTCGGGGTGTTAATTCACCCCTCCACTTT.

The V gene is TRBV7-2, the J gene TRBJ2-2; D unclear. The CDR3 is 14 amino acids. The V end was cut by 7 bases, the J end by 4 bases, with 13 bases between. Germline V gives CDR1 SGHTA, CDR2 FQGNSA. CDR3: CASTLLGGTGELFF. DNA for the CDR3: TGTGCCAGCACACTCCTCGGTGGCACCGGGGAGCTGTTTTTT. Looking up the rest from reference TRBV7-2 and TRBJ2-2 gives the full variable domain: GAGVSQSPSNKVTEKGKDVELRCDPISGHTALYWYRQSLGQGLEFLIYFQGNSAPDKSGLPSDRFSAERTGGSVSTLTIQRTQQEDSAVYLCASTLLGGTGELFFGEGSRLTVL.

This chain links TRBV7-2 with TRBJ2-1, with 8 bases fitting TRBD2. Germline V gene sequence: CDR1 SGHTA, CDR2 FQGNSA. The CDR3 is 18 amino acids. Trimming cost V 4 bases and J 3 bases; bases outside gene matches: 14. For the CDR3, the DNA is TGTGCCAGCAGCTCTCCCCGGTACGCGGGGGGACTCTACAATGAGCAGTTCTTC. Residues: CASSSPRYAGGLYNEQFF.

The V gene is TRBV2, the J gene TRBJ1-5, with D possibly being TRBD1 (5 bases). The CDR3 covers 14 residues. Trimming cost V 3 bases and J 3 bases, with 9 bases left between them. Germline V gives CDR1 SNHLY, CDR2 FYNNEI. The CDR3 bases are TGTGCCAGCAGTGATGCGGGGGACAATCAGCCCCAGCATTTT. It is translated as CASSDAGDNQPQHF.